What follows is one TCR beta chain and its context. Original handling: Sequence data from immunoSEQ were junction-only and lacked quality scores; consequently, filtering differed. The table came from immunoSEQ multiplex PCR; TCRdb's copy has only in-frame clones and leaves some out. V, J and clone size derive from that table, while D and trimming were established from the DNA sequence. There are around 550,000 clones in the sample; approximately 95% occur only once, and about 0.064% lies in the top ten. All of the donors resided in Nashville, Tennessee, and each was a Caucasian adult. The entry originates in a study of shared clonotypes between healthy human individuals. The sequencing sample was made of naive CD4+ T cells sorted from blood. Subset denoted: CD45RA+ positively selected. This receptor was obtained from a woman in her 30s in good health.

The CDR3 sequence: CASSPIKGLETQYF. In nucleotides, the CDR3 is TGTGCCAGCTCACCAATAAAGGGTCTTGAGACCCAGTACTTC. The rearrangement joins TRBV18 to TRBJ2-5; D remains ambiguous. The CDR3 has 14 amino acids. Trimming pared 2 bases from V and 5 bases from J, leaving 12 bases between. Germline CDR1 and CDR2: KGHSH and LQKENI.